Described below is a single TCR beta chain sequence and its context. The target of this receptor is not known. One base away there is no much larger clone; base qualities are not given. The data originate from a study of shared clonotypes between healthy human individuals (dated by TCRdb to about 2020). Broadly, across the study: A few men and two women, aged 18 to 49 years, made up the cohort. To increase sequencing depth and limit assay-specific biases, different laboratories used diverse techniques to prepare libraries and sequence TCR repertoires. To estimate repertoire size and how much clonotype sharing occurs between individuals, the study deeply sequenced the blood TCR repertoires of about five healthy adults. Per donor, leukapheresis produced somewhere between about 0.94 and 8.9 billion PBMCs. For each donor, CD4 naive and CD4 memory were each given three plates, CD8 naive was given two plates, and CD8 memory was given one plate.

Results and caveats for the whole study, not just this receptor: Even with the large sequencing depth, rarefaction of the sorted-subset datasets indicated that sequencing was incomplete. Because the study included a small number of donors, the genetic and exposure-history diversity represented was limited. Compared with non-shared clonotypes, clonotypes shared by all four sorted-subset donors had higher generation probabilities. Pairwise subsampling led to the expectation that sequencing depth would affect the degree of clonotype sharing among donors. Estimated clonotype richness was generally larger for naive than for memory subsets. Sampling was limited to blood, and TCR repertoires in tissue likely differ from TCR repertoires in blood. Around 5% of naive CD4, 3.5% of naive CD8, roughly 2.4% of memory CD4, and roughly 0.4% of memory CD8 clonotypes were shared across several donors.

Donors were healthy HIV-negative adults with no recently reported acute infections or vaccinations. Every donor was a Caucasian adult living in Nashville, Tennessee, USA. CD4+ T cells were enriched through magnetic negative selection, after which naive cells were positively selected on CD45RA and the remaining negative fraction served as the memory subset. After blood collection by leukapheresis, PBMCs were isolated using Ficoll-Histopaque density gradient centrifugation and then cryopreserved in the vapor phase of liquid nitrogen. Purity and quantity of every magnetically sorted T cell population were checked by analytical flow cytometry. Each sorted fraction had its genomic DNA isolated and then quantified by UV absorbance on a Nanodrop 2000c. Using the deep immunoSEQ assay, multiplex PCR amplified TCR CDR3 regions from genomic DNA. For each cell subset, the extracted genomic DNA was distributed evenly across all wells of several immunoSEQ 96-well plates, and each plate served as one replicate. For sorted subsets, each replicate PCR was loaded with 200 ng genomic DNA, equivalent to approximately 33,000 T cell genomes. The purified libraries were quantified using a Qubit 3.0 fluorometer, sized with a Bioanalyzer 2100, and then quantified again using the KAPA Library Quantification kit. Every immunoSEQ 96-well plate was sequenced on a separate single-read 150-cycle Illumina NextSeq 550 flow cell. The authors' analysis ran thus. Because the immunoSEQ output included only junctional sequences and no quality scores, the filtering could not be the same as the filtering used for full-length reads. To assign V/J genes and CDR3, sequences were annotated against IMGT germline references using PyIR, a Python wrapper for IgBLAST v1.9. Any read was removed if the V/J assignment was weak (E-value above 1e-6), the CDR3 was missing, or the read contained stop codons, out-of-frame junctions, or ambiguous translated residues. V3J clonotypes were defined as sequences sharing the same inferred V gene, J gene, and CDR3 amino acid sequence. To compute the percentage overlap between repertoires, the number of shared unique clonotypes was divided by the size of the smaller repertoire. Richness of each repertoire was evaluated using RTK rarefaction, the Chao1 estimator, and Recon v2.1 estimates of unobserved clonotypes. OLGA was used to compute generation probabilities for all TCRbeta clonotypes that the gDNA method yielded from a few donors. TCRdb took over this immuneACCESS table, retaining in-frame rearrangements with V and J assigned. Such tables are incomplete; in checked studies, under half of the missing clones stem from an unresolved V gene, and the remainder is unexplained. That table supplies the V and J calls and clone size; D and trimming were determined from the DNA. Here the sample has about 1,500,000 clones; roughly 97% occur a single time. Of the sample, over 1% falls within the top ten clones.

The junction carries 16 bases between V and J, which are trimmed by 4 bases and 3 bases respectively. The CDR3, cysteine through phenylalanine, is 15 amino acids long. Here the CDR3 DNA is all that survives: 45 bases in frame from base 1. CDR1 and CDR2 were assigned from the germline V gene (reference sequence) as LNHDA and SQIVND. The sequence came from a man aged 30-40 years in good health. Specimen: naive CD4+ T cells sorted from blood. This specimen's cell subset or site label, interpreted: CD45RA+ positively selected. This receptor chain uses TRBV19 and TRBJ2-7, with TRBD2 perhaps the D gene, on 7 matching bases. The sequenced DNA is TGTGCCAGTAGTACGTCGGGGGGCGGTTTCTACGAGCAGTACTTC. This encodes CASSTSGGGFYEQYF.